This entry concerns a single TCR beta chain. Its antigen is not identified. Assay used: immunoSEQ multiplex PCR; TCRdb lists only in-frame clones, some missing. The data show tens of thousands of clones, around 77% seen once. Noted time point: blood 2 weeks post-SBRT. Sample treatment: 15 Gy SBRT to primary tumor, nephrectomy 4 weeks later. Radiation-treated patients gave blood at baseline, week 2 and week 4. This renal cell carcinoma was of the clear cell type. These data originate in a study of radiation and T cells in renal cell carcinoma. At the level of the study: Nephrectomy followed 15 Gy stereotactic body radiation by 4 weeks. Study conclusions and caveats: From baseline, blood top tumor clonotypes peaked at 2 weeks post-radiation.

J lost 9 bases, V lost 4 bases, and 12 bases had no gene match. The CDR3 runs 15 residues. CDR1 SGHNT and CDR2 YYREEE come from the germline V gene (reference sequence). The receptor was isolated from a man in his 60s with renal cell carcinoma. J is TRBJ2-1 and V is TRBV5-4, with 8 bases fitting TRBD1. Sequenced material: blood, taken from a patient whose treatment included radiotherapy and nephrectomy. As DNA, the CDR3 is TGTGCCAGCAGCGCCGCCAGGGGGCAAGGTGGTGAGCAGTTCTTC. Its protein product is CASSAARGQGGEQFF.